This TCR beta chain emerged from a study of blood T cell repertoires in COVID-19. The method was immunoSEQ multiplex PCR; TCRdb's version includes in-frame clones alone and lacks a portion of them. The table shows approximately 300,000 clones, with 86% occurring only once. The CDR3 extends over 16 amino acids. V was cut by 4 bases and J by 0 bases, with 10 bases left in between. Per the germline V gene, CDR1 is SGHAT and CDR2 is FQNNGV. The specimen sequenced was PBMCs or T cells enriched from blood (not recorded which). This TCR was recovered from a woman between 18 and 30 years old who had recovered from COVID-19. This sequence joins TRBV11-2 and TRBJ2-6; TRBD1 is a possible D gene (6 bases). CDR3 in amino acids: CASSSRGISGANVLTF. CDR3 DNA sequence: TGTGCCAGCAGCTCCAGGGGAATCTCTGGGGCCAACGTCCTGACTTTC. Full variable domain (remainder filled in from reference TRBV11-2 and TRBJ2-6): EAGVAQSPRYKIIEKRQSVAFWCNPISGHATLYWYQQILGQGPKLLIQFQNNGVVDDSQLPKDRFSAERLKGVDSTLKIQPAKLEDSAVYLCASSSRGISGANVLTFGAGSRLTVL.